The 2 T cell receptor beta chains in this list originate from one sample, sequenced in a study of shared clonotypes between healthy human individuals. The data were produced by immunoSEQ multiplex PCR, yet TCRdb's version contains in-frame clones alone and is incomplete. The sample holds approximately 1,500,000 clones; 95% to 99% are singletons and the top ten take around 0.47%. Sample: naive CD4+ T cells sorted from blood. Stated subset: CD45RA+ positively selected. The origin of the receptors is a man aged 25 to 45 in good health.

The CDR3 is CASRIPRAPQHF. CDR3 sequence (DNA): TGTGCCAGCAGAATACCCAGGGCCCCCCAGCATTTT. The V gene is TRBV5-5, the J gene TRBJ1-5, with a tentative D call TRBD1 (5 bases). V lost 5 bases to trimming and J lost 10 bases, with 13 bases between them. Germline V gives CDR1 SGHKS, CDR2 YYEKEE (reference sequence). The CDR3 loop spans 12 amino acids.

Concerning this clone: This CDR3 is also generated by other DNA sequences in the sample. The V and J genes are TRBV18 and TRBJ1-2; TRBD1 is a possible D gene (5 bases). Germline CDR1 reads KGHSH; CDR2 reads LQKENI. V shed 3 bases and J shed 4 bases, with 9 bases lying between them. The CDR3 runs to 13 residues. The CDR3 sequence is CASSPAGTYGYTF. CDR3 coding DNA: TGTGCCAGCTCACCGGCGGGGACCTATGGCTACACCTTC.